The following is a T cell receptor (beta chain) sequence with its context. The germline gives CDR1 MGHRA, CDR2 YSYEKL. The CDR3 is 15 residues long. Alongside a J-beta primer mix, a sample-barcoded 5' primer served in a second PCR lasting about 7 to 11 cycles. TCRdb analysed the 5' RACE reads with MiXCR anew, one entry per CDR3 protein. The sample consists of under 2 million distinct CDR3 sequences, around 36% of them appearing once. This entry comes from a study of blood T cells in healthy people across ages. The clonotype was recovered from a woman under 40 in good health. Sequenced sample: blood. This chain uses TRBV4-1 with TRBJ2-5, with 9 bases aligning to TRBD2. Matching the DNA end better, TRBJ2-7 makes the J call doubtful. The DNA of the CDR3 is TGCGCCAGCAGCCAAGATCGGCTAGCGGGAAACGAGCAGTACTTC. Its translation is CASSQDRLAGNEQYF.